A single sample gave rise to the 6 T cell receptor beta chains below, sequenced in a study of molecular identifiers for immune sequencing clone quantification. MiXCR was run by TCRdb on the PCR reads, yielding one entry per CDR3 protein. Counted here are approximately 630,000 distinct CDR3 sequences, 25% occurring once; the ten biggest clones make up 0.6% to 0.9%. The sample consisted of naive CD8+ T cells from blood, with Jurkat cell RNA spiked in. Sample subset: FACS-sorted CD8+CD4-CCR7+CD45RA+ naive T cells. These receptors all come from a human donor in good health. Some libraries in this study had Jurkat cell RNA spiked in.

This clonotype was found a few times. V usage is TRBV27 and J usage is TRBJ1-1, with D possibly matching TRBD1 (5 bases). Germline assignment: CDR1 MNHEY and CDR2 SMNVEV (reference sequence). CDR3 length: 15 residues. V shed 0 bases and J shed 4 bases, with 12 bases lying between them. The CDR3 protein is CASSLSQGSITEAFF. CDR3 nucleotide sequence: TGTGCCAGCAGTTTATCGCAGGGTTCAATCACTGAAGCTTTCTTT.

In this sample, this clonotype turned up a few times. The chain links TRBV27 to TRBJ2-7, with D unclear. With 0 bases removed from V and 6 bases from J, the gap between germline ends came to 15 bases. This CDR3 has 15 amino acids. Germline values: CDR1 MNHEY, CDR2 SMNVEV (reference sequence). The CDR3 is CASSLSLEAALEQYF. The CDR3, as DNA: TGTGCCAGCAGTTTATCCCTCGAGGCGGCCCTCGAGCAGTACTTC.

The chain recombines TRBV19 with TRBJ2-2; D uncertain. V was clipped by 2 bases and J by 6 bases, with 10 bases between them. Germline V lookup: CDR1 LNHDA, CDR2 SQIVND (reference sequence). The CDR3 length is 14 residues. CDR3 protein: CASSIYSDPGELFF. The CDR3 DNA is TGTGCCAGTAGTATATATAGTGACCCCGGGGAGCTGTTTTTT.

This clonotype was seen at least ten times. The chain uses TRBV29-1 and TRBJ2-5; D gene uncertain. The CDR3 length is 15 residues. From germline, CDR1 is SQVTM and CDR2 ANQGSEA. Trimming removed 6 bases at V and 2 bases at J, with 19 bases between. The CDR3 loop reads CSVHSLRTAQETQYF. The CDR3 coding sequence is TGCAGCGTCCACAGCCTCAGGACGGCACAAGAGACCCAGTACTTC.

CDR3 region: CASSRTGLDYGYTF. CDR3 in DNA: TGTGCCAGCAGCCGGACAGGGCTGGACTATGGCTACACCTTC. The V call is TRBV12-3 or TRBV12-4, the J call TRBJ1-2; 8 nucleotides line up with TRBD1. Trimming took 6 bases from V and 3 from J; bases not matched to a gene: 6. CDR3 length: 14 residues.

This clonotype has at least ten counts. The chain uses TRBV28 and TRBJ1-5; tentative D call: TRBD1 (5 bases). The CDR3 covers 14 residues. CDR1 is MDHEN, CDR2 SYDVKM, per germline. Trimming took off 7 bases at V and 2 bases at J, with 12 bases between the two ends. Here the CDR3 DNA reads TGTGCCAGCAAAGTGGGGCGGGGCAATCAGCCCCAGCATTTT. Residues: CASKVGRGNQPQHF.